A selection of T cell receptor beta chains follows, all from one sample in a study of response to subunit inactivated influenza vaccine. TCRdb itself ran the RT-PCR reads through MiXCR, one entry per CDR3 protein. The sample carries about 650,000 distinct CDR3 sequences, 12% to 15% recorded once. The sequencing used PBMCs from blood, collected 14 to 15 days before vaccination. These receptor sequences come from a man aged 50-60 years who received an inactivated influenza vaccine. CDR3s include the opening cysteine and the closing phenylalanine or tryptophan. Each record gives: D gene, V gene, CDR3 protein. D genes are given only for firm matches.

D gene: NA; V gene: TRBV12-3/TRBV12-4; CDR3 protein: CASSLGTTYGYTF
D gene: NA; V gene: TRBV12-3/TRBV12-4; CDR3 protein: CASSLRPLGYNEQFF
D gene: TRBD2; V gene: TRBV12-3/TRBV12-4; CDR3 protein: CASSLSSGSTGELFF
D gene: TRBD1; V gene: TRBV5-6; CDR3 protein: CASSHTGVNIQYF
D gene: NA; V gene: TRBV30; CDR3 protein: CAYPQIAGGQFF
D gene: NA; V gene: TRBV6-5; CDR3 protein: CASSYTDSFNRSPLHF
D gene: NA; V gene: TRBV7-3; CDR3 protein: CASSPEGALSTEAFF
D gene: TRBD1; V gene: TRBV20-1; CDR3 protein: CSSNTAWEGATEAFF
D gene: NA; V gene: TRBV28; CDR3 protein: CASSSLIGRTPYNEQFF
D gene: TRBD2; V gene: TRBV6-5; CDR3 protein: CASSYSSGVSEDTQYF
D gene: NA; V gene: TRBV7-2; CDR3 protein: CASSPSTDSYEQYF
D gene: TRBD2; V gene: TRBV12-3/TRBV12-4; CDR3 protein: CASSFERGVYNEQFF
D gene: NA; V gene: TRBV6-1; CDR3 protein: CASTLQPVAQYNEQFF
D gene: TRBD2; V gene: TRBV7-3; CDR3 protein: CASSLNGGRAGDTQYF
D gene: NA; V gene: TRBV20-1; CDR3 protein: CSARTSTGFEQYF
D gene: NA; V gene: TRBV28; CDR3 protein: CASSGQITNYGYTF
D gene: NA; V gene: TRBV29-1; CDR3 protein: CSVGAGTSGYNEQFF
D gene: TRBD1; V gene: TRBV10-2; CDR3 protein: CASSGDSSNTGELFF
D gene: NA; V gene: TRBV5-6; CDR3 protein: CASSLGLSSYNEQFF
D gene: NA; V gene: TRBV12-3/TRBV12-4; CDR3 protein: CASSLWGGREKLFF
D gene: NA; V gene: TRBV7-2; CDR3 protein: CASSLVREQFF
D gene: NA; V gene: TRBV3-1; CDR3 protein: CASSQGYDWNTEAFF
D gene: TRBD1; V gene: TRBV12-3/TRBV12-4; CDR3 protein: CASSLGRDRVEQYF
D gene: NA; V gene: TRBV11-1; CDR3 protein: CASSLAAGTDPREQYF
D gene: NA; V gene: TRBV9; CDR3 protein: CASSVAPSGYTGELFF
D gene: TRBD1; V gene: TRBV7-2; CDR3 protein: CASRLDRGNTGELFF
D gene: TRBD1; V gene: TRBV5-6; CDR3 protein: CASTGQVYNEQFF
D gene: NA; V gene: TRBV2; CDR3 protein: CASSGTTLNTEAFF
D gene: NA; V gene: TRBV3-1; CDR3 protein: CASSQDFNEQFF
D gene: TRBD1; V gene: TRBV10-3; CDR3 protein: CAISGGQGRNTEAFF
D gene: TRBD2; V gene: TRBV6-2/TRBV6-3; CDR3 protein: CERGITDTQYF
D gene: NA; V gene: TRBV7-2; CDR3 protein: CASSLSQNSPLHF
D gene: NA; V gene: TRBV28; CDR3 protein: CASTRWGANTGELFF
D gene: TRBD1; V gene: TRBV20-1; CDR3 protein: CSANPDRVINGYTF
D gene: NA; V gene: TRBV30; CDR3 protein: CAWSVKGSPLHF
D gene: NA; V gene: TRBV4-2; CDR3 protein: CASSYQDGHGELFF
D gene: NA; V gene: TRBV29-1; CDR3 protein: CSVEPAANTGELFF
D gene: NA; V gene: TRBV28; CDR3 protein: CASSFKGNGYTF
D gene: NA; V gene: TRBV4-2; CDR3 protein: CASSQVAKHSGNTIYF
D gene: NA; V gene: TRBV29-1; CDR3 protein: CSVVGVKSGANVLTF
D gene: TRBD2; V gene: TRBV20-1; CDR3 protein: CSARGQGLAASTDTQYF
D gene: NA; V gene: TRBV12-3/TRBV12-4; CDR3 protein: CASSFFADDGYTF
D gene: NA; V gene: TRBV3-1; CDR3 protein: CASSRSTANTGELFF
D gene: TRBD1; V gene: TRBV3-1; CDR3 protein: CASSTRQGSSYNSPLHF
D gene: NA; V gene: TRBV7-9; CDR3 protein: CASSLARSGTNYGYTF
D gene: NA; V gene: TRBV4-2; CDR3 protein: CASSQIGSTDTQYF
D gene: NA; V gene: TRBV10-3; CDR3 protein: CAISPPGARLNQYF
D gene: NA; V gene: TRBV29-1; CDR3 protein: CSVDVRPIQFF
D gene: TRBD2; V gene: TRBV29-1; CDR3 protein: CSVGGGLAGGEQYF
D gene: NA; V gene: TRBV2; CDR3 protein: CASRPGRGGETQYF
D gene: NA; V gene: TRBV6-5; CDR3 protein: CASSYSGLRAETQYF